The next 28 T cell receptor beta chains were all read from a single sample in a study of vaccination effects on CD4 cells after COVID-19. No antigen is known for these receptors. Within the ViraFEST assay, antigen-specific CD4+ T cells underwent expansion with viral peptide pools prior to sequencing. Cultured cells yielded isolated CD4+ T cells after 10 to 11 days. Participants were vaccinated with two doses of either the BNT162b2 or mRNA-1273 vaccine. Some clones are missing from TCRdb's copy, which holds only in-frame ones; the method was immunoSEQ multiplex PCR. The table includes 25,000 to 35,000 clones, approximately 70% detected once. The material was CD4+ T cells from PBMCs cultured with HCoV-229E spike peptides, obtained after COVID-19 vaccination. The receptors shown here come from a human donor who received a COVID-19 vaccine.

The chain is built from TRBV7-9 and TRBJ1-1; D perhaps matches TRBD1 (6 bases). V was cut by 7 bases and J by 5 bases, with 17 bases left in between. Germline V gene sequence: CDR1 SEHNR, CDR2 FQNEAQ (reference sequence). CDR3 length: 14 amino acids. The CDR3 nucleotides are TGTGCCAGCACAATTAACAGGGAAAATACTGAAGCTTTCTTT. This encodes CASTINRENTEAFF.

The V and J genes are TRBV19 and TRBJ2-5; TRBD2 aligns across 12 bases. This CDR3 contains 17 residues. Trimming cost V 6 bases and J 4 bases; bases outside gene matches: 12. Germline assignment: CDR1 LNHDA and CDR2 SQIVND (reference sequence). CDR3 nucleotides: TGTGCCAGTAGCGCCGGGACTAGCGGGCGGGTAGGAGAGACCCAGTACTTC. It yields the protein CASSAGTSGRVGETQYF. The variable domain in full, completed from reference TRBV19 and TRBJ2-5, reads DGGITQSPKYLFRKEGQNVTLSCEQNLNHDAMYWYRQDPGQGLRLIYYSQIVNDFQKGDIAEGYSVSREKKESFPLTVTSAQKNPTAFYLCASSAGTSGRVGETQYFGPGTRLLVL.

The sample holds one count of this clone. The rearrangement links TRBV29-1 to TRBJ1-2, with D perhaps TRBD1 (6 bases). The V and J ends lost 5 bases and 2 bases respectively, with 12 bases between them. This CDR3 contains 13 residues. Germline lookup yields CDR1 SQVTM and CDR2 ANQGSEA. The CDR3 DNA is TGCAGCGTTAGGAGACAGGACAACTATGGCTACACCTTC. Protein sequence: CSVRRQDNYGYTF.

This chain links TRBV12-3 or TRBV12-4 with TRBJ1-2, with D possibly being TRBD1 (5 bases). This CDR3 is built from 11 residues. V lost 5 bases to trimming and J lost 8 bases, with 9 bases between them. The CDR3 region has the DNA TGTGCCAGCAGTCAACGGGGCGGCTACACCTTC. Encoded protein: CASSQRGGYTF.

The genes are TRBV30 and TRBJ1-1, with D possibly matching TRBD1 (6 bases). Germline CDR1 and CDR2: GTSNPN and SVGIG (reference sequence). The CDR3 extends over 11 amino acids. V lost 0 bases to trimming and J lost 9 bases, with 8 bases between them. The CDR3 DNA sequence: TGTGCCTGGAGTGTACGGGGGCAAGCTTTCTTT. Amino acid sequence: CAWSVRGQAFF.

This clone has just a few counts. The rearrangement uses TRBV5-8 and TRBJ1-2; 8 nucleotides align to TRBD1. The V gene end was trimmed by 2 bases and the J gene end by 5 bases; junction bases not matched to a gene: 11. The CDR3 spans 16 residues. Per germline, CDR1 SGHTS and CDR2 YDEGEE. In DNA, the CDR3 is TGTGCCAGCAGCTTCCCCCAGGGGGCGCGAGGGTATGGCTACACCTTC. Protein: CASSFPQGARGYGYTF.

The genes are TRBV19 and TRBJ1-2; a possible D gene is TRBD1 (5 bases). Germline CDR1 and CDR2: LNHDA and SQIVND (reference sequence). V dropped 2 bases and J dropped 5 bases, with 12 bases sitting between them. There are 14 residues in the CDR3. CDR3 bases: TGTGCCAGTAGTATATCAGCCCAGGGATATGGCTACACCTTC. As protein: CASSISAQGYGYTF.

V is TRBV9 and J is TRBJ2-1, with D unclear. Per the germline V gene, CDR1 is SGDLS and CDR2 is YYNGEE. CDR3 length: 11 amino acids. V gave up 4 bases and J gave up 12 bases, with 11 bases separating them. For the CDR3, the DNA is TGTGCCAGCAGCCCCGACGATAGGCAGTTCTTC. As protein: CASSPDDRQFF. Looking up the rest from reference TRBV9 and TRBJ2-1 gives the full variable domain: DSGVTQTPKHLITATGQRVTLRCSPRSGDLSVYWYQQSLDQGLQFLIQYYNGEERAKGNILERFSAQQFPDLHSELNLSSLELGDSALYFCASSPDDRQFFGPGTRLTVL.

The chain joins TRBV4-1 to TRBJ1-2; D unresolved. CDR3 length: 16 amino acids. CDR1 is MGHRA and CDR2 is YSYEKL in the germline V gene. Trimming removed 1 base at V and 3 bases at J, with 15 bases between. The CDR3 protein is CASSQAHRASDYGYTF. As DNA, the CDR3 is TGCGCCAGCAGCCAAGCCCACCGGGCTTCGGACTATGGCTACACCTTC.

The chain uses TRBV7-9 and TRBJ2-3; D possibly corresponds to TRBD2 (7 bases). Per the germline V gene, CDR1 is SEHNR and CDR2 is FQNEAQ (reference sequence). V was cut by 11 bases and J by 2 bases, with 14 bases left in between. The CDR3 sequence is 13 residues long. The CDR3 loop is CAGRGAATDTQYF. As DNA, the CDR3 is TGTGCCGGACGGGGGGCCGCCACAGATACGCAGTATTTT.

V usage is TRBV11-2 and J usage is TRBJ1-1; the match to TRBD1 covers 9 bases. The CDR3 spans 14 residues. After removal of 11 bases from V and 1 base from J, the junction contained 8 bases not matched to a gene. Germline V gives CDR1 SGHAT, CDR2 FQNNGV. The CDR3 region is CAGSPGQGNTEAFF. The CDR3 DNA is TGTGCCGGTAGTCCGGGACAGGGGAACACTGAAGCTTTCTTT.

This clone has a single count. V and J are TRBV6-5 and TRBJ1-6, with 8 nucleotides matching TRBD1. This CDR3 spans 16 amino acids. Germline trimming cut 3 bases from V and 10 bases from J; bases unmatched to any gene: 11. Germline V gene sequence: CDR1 MNHEY, CDR2 SVGAGI. CDR3 sequence: CASSYSAGTGRSPLHF. The CDR3 DNA is TGTGCCAGCAGTTATTCCGCCGGGACAGGCAGATCACCCCTCCACTTT.

This clone was counted between two and nine times. This chain uses TRBV7-2 with TRBJ1-3; D unclear. Trimming shortened V by 6 bases and J by 1 base, and 13 bases separated the two germline ends. There are 15 residues in the CDR3. Germline assignment: CDR1 SGHTA and CDR2 FQGNSA. As DNA, the CDR3 is TGTGCCAGCAGAAACCCGTCCGGTTCTGGAAACACCATATATTTT. Amino acid sequence: CASRNPSGSGNTIYF.

J is TRBJ1-4 and V is TRBV7-9, with a weak D call TRBD1 (5 bases). Trimming shortened V by 1 base and J by 4 bases, and 7 bases separated the two germline ends. The germline V gene encodes CDR1 SEHNR and CDR2 FQNEAQ (reference sequence). The CDR3 is made up of 14 amino acids. The CDR3 sequence is CASSLGQLNEKLFF. As DNA, the CDR3 is TGTGCCAGCAGCTTAGGACAGCTTAATGAAAAACTGTTTTTT.

The J gene is TRBJ1-2, the V gene TRBV27, with D unresolved. The CDR3 length is 15 residues. Germline CDR1 reads MNHEY; CDR2 reads SMNVEV (reference sequence). Trimming cost V 3 bases and J 2 bases, with 13 bases left between them. CDR3 coding DNA: TGTGCCAGCAGTTTGAAGTTCCAGGAGAACTATGGCTACACCTTC. It yields the protein CASSLKFQENYGYTF.

This chain connects TRBV30 to TRBJ1-2, with D possibly TRBD1 on 6 matching bases. Germline V gene data show CDR1 as GTSNPN and CDR2 as SVGIG (reference sequence). The V and J ends lost 0 bases and 8 bases respectively, with 7 bases between them. The CDR3 contains 11 residues. This CDR3 reads CAWSVQGGYTF. In nucleotides, the CDR3 is TGTGCCTGGAGTGTACAGGGAGGCTACACCTTC.

The chain links TRBV5-1 to TRBJ2-5, with no clear D. Trimming removed 3 bases at V and 1 base at J, with 7 bases between. This CDR3 region has 13 residues. CDR1 and CDR2 (germline): SGHRS, YFSETQ. Here the CDR3 DNA reads TGCGCCAGCAGCTCGACTCTCCAAGAGACCCAGTACTTC. This gives the protein CASSSTLQETQYF.

V is TRBV5-1 and J is TRBJ2-7, with 7 bases fitting TRBD1. This CDR3 contains 14 residues. V trimming: 2 bases; J trimming: 1 base; junction bases outside the gene matches: 3. Germline V CDR1 and CDR2: SGHRS, YFSETQ. The CDR3: CASSLVQGSYEQYF. The CDR3 DNA sequence: TGCGCCAGCAGCTTAGTACAGGGGTCCTACGAGCAGTACTTC.

The V call is TRBV5-1, the J call TRBJ2-7, with D hard to call. The CDR3 has 12 residues. V lost 0 bases to trimming and J lost 6 bases, with 7 bases between them. Germline lookup yields CDR1 SGHRS and CDR2 YFSETQ. The CDR3 region is CASSLEGSEQYF. The DNA for the CDR3 is TGCGCCAGCAGCTTGGAAGGATCCGAGCAGTACTTC.

This chain links TRBV3-1 (or the pseudogene TRBV3-2) with TRBJ2-7, with D unclear. Germline loops: CDR1 LGHDT, CDR2 YNNKEL (reference sequence). Deletions cut 1 base from V and 3 bases from J, with 7 bases between. This CDR3 is built from 13 residues. CDR3 bases: TGTGCCAGCAGCCAAGGGGCTGACTACGAGCAGTACTTC. Translated, it gives CASSQGADYEQYF.

The chain has TRBV19 and TRBJ2-6; tentative D call: TRBD1 (7 bases). Trimming took off 7 bases at V and 2 bases at J, with 12 bases between the two ends. Per germline, CDR1 LNHDA and CDR2 SQIVND (reference sequence). The CDR3 loop spans 15 amino acids. DNA for the CDR3: TGTGCCAGTATCCAGGGGGAGGCTGGGGCCAACGTCCTGACTTTC. Its protein product is CASIQGEAGANVLTF. Using reference TRBV19 and TRBJ2-6 for the parts outside the CDR3, the full variable domain is DGGITQSPKYLFRKEGQNVTLSCEQNLNHDAMYWYRQDPGQGLRLIYYSQIVNDFQKGDIAEGYSVSREKKESFPLTVTSAQKNPTAFYLCASIQGEAGANVLTFGAGSRLTVL.

This chain connects TRBV10-3 to TRBJ1-2, with no clear D. The V end was cut by 2 bases, the J end by 2 bases, with 9 bases between. The germline gives CDR1 ENHRY, CDR2 SYGVKD. The CDR3 has 14 residues. CDR3 sequence (DNA): TGTGCCATCAGTGAGCAGAGTTCGAACTATGGCTACACCTTC. Translating it yields CAISEQSSNYGYTF.

This clone was counted a single time. V usage is TRBV10-3 and J usage is TRBJ2-7; TRBD2 matches 9 bases. Trimming took 2 bases from V and 2 from J; bases not matched to a gene: 4. The CDR3 is 15 amino acids. CDR1 and CDR2 (germline): ENHRY, SYGVKD. CDR3 amino acids: CAISEVGGGAYEQYF. The CDR3 DNA reads TGTGCCATCAGTGAGGTTGGCGGGGGGGCCTACGAGCAGTACTTC.

This clone was picked up a small number of times. The V call is TRBV30, the J call TRBJ1-2; perhaps TRBD1 as D (5 bases). Trimming left V 0 bases short and J 1 base short, with 12 bases between. CDR1 is GTSNPN and CDR2 is SVGIG in the germline V gene (reference sequence). This CDR3 is built from 15 residues. The CDR3 bases are TGTGCCTGGAGTGTACAAGGGGAGGGTAACTATGGCTACACCTTC. Its protein is CAWSVQGEGNYGYTF.

The genes are TRBV6-5 and TRBJ2-1, with 9 bases lining up with TRBD2. Germline V CDR1 and CDR2: MNHEY, SVGAGI. The CDR3 covers 16 residues. With V trimmed by 1 base and J by 3 bases, 4 bases remained unmatched. The CDR3 protein is CASSYWSGRNYNEQFF. In DNA, the CDR3 is TGTGCCAGCAGTTACTGGAGCGGGAGGAACTACAATGAGCAGTTCTTC.

This clone was counted a few times. The gene calls are TRBV7-8 and TRBJ1-2, with unresolved D. Germline V CDR1 and CDR2: SGHVS, FQNEAQ. V was shortened by 5 bases and J by 4 bases, with 20 bases between the two germline ends. CDR3 length: 16 amino acids. The CDR3 loop reads CASSIGPARTGYGYTF. The CDR3 DNA reads as TGTGCCAGCAGCATAGGACCAGCTCGGACGGGCTATGGCTACACCTTC.

This clone has just a few counts. This chain joins TRBV27 and TRBJ2-1; 10 bases match TRBD2. The CDR3 has 16 amino acids. Germline trimming cut 6 bases from V and 2 bases from J; bases unmatched to any gene: 7. Germline CDR1 and CDR2: MNHEY and SMNVEV (reference sequence). CDR3 region: CASRQISGGAYNEQFF. CDR3 nucleotide sequence: TGTGCCAGCAGGCAAATCAGCGGGGGGGCCTACAATGAGCAGTTCTTC.

The V gene is TRBV5-5, the J gene TRBJ1-4; D gene unclear. Deletions cut 2 bases from V and 8 bases from J, with 19 bases between. Per the germline V gene, CDR1 is SGHKS and CDR2 is YYEKEE (reference sequence). The CDR3 runs to 16 residues. CDR3 nucleotide sequence: TGTGCCAGCAGCTTCCGGGCCGCCCCCATGGGGGAAAAACTGTTTTTT. Its translation is CASSFRAAPMGEKLFF.